Presented here are 18 T cell receptor beta chains from one specimen sequenced in a study of sequential checkpoint blockade in melanoma. Treatment here: randomized to nivolumab then ipilimumab (arm A) or the reverse (arm B). Here immunoSEQ multiplex PCR was the method, and the copy in TCRdb shows in-frame clones only, minus some. The table has about 32,000 clones, approximately 81% seen once. The sequences come from CD8+ T cells sorted from blood (inferred from file names), collected from a patient given nivolumab and ipilimumab in sequence. These receptors came from a human donor with melanoma.

The chain links TRBV13 to TRBJ2-5; TRBD2 is a possible D gene (6 bases). This CDR3 contains 12 residues. V dropped 3 bases and J dropped 11 bases, with 13 bases sitting between them. Germline CDR1 is PRHDT and CDR2 is FYEKMQ (reference sequence). The CDR3 loop is CASSLNRESQYF. CDR3 sequence (DNA): TGTGCCAGCAGCTTGAACCGGGAGAGTCAGTACTTC.

The chain couples TRBV6-5 to TRBJ2-7, with 10 bases identical to TRBD2. This CDR3 contains 15 residues. Losses at the gene ends were 6 bases for V and 2 bases for J; bases not matched to a gene: 7. Looked up from germline, CDR1 is MNHEY and CDR2 is SVGAGI. The CDR3 bases are TGTGCCAGCAGGGATTCAGCGGGAGGGCCCTACGAGCAGTACTTC. Its protein is CASRDSAGGPYEQYF.

This clone was seen a handful of times. The chain recombines TRBV7-6 with TRBJ2-7; D unresolved. The CDR3 is 14 residues long. The germline V and J ends were trimmed by 0 bases and 4 bases, with 10 bases remaining between them. Per germline, CDR1 SGHVS and CDR2 FNYEAQ. The CDR3 region has the DNA TGTGCCAGCAGCTTAGCGGTTAGTAGTTACGAGCAGTACTTC. Amino acids: CASSLAVSSYEQYF.

In its sample, this clone was seen a few times. J is TRBJ1-2 and V is TRBV28; D is undetermined. Looked up from germline, CDR1 is MDHEN and CDR2 is SYDVKM. Trimming cost V 1 base and J 7 bases, with 16 bases left between them. The CDR3 extends over 15 amino acids. CDR3: CASSLLNSGKFGYTF. DNA of the CDR3: TGTGCCAGCAGTTTATTGAACAGCGGGAAGTTTGGCTACACCTTC.

The chain uses TRBV4-1 and TRBJ2-4; TRBD2 matches 7 bases. The CDR3 is 16 residues long. CDR1 MGHRA and CDR2 YSYEKL come from the germline V gene. Trimming at V came to 1 base and at J to 4 bases, leaving 7 bases not matched to a gene. CDR3 protein: CASSQVIGGGKNIQYF. The CDR3, as DNA: TGCGCCAGCAGCCAAGTTATTGGGGGGGGGAAAAACATTCAGTACTTC.

A few counts support this clone. V is TRBV19 and J is TRBJ1-4; D may be TRBD1 (5 bases). CDR1 and CDR2 from the germline V gene are LNHDA and SQIVND (reference sequence). CDR3 size: 13 residues. V was pared by 6 bases and J by 4 bases, with 9 bases between. The CDR3 DNA reads TGTGCCAGTAGAGGGGTTAGTAATGAAAAACTGTTTTTT. Its translation is CASRGVSNEKLFF.

This chain links TRBV18 with TRBJ2-7; D might be TRBD2 (5 bases). The CDR3 is 15 residues long. The V gene's germline CDR1 is KGHSH and CDR2 LQKENI. V was trimmed by 3 bases and J by 2 bases, leaving 14 bases between them. CDR3 sequence reads: CASSPSALETYEQYF. The CDR3 DNA reads as TGTGCCAGCTCACCCAGTGCACTAGAAACCTACGAGCAGTACTTC.

This clone has only a few counts. This chain connects TRBV7-9 to TRBJ2-7, with D possibly being TRBD2 (6 bases). Trimming shortened V by 5 bases and J by 2 bases, and 10 bases separated the two germline ends. Germline CDR1 and CDR2: SEHNR and FQNEAQ (reference sequence). The CDR3 spans 13 residues. CDR3: CASSTPGAYEQYF. DNA of the CDR3: TGTGCCAGCAGCACGCCGGGGGCCTACGAGCAGTACTTC.

The chain employs TRBV9 and TRBJ2-1, with TRBD2 identical over 7 bases. The CDR3 totals 15 residues. V gave up 0 bases and J gave up 3 bases; unmatched junction bases: 3. The germline V gene encodes CDR1 SGDLS and CDR2 YYNGEE. The DNA for the CDR3 is TGTGCCAGCAGCGTAGAAGGACTAGTCTACAATGAGCAGTTCTTC. Translation gives CASSVEGLVYNEQFF.

The gene calls are TRBV6-5 and TRBJ2-1, with 7 bases aligning to TRBD1. The length of the CDR3 is 11 residues. Germline V gene data show CDR1 as MNHEY and CDR2 as SVGAGI. Trimming removed 8 bases from V and 7 bases from J; junction bases left unmatched: 2. The CDR3 coding sequence is TGTGCCAGCGGGACAGCTAATGAGCAGTTCTTC. Residues: CASGTANEQFF.

The chain joins TRBV27 to TRBJ1-1; 7 nucleotides match TRBD1. The ends lost 4 bases at V and 5 bases at J; junction bases unmatched: 4. The CDR3 covers 13 residues. Per the germline V gene, CDR1 is MNHEY and CDR2 is SMNVEV (reference sequence). Here the CDR3 reads CASSYYRGTEAFF. For the CDR3, the DNA is TGTGCCAGCAGTTACTACAGGGGAACTGAAGCTTTCTTT.

The chain is built from TRBV10-1 and TRBJ2-3, with TRBD2 matching over 8 bases. CDR1 WNHNN and CDR2 SYGVQD come from the germline V gene (reference sequence). The V and J ends lost 5 bases and 2 bases, in that order; junction bases with no gene match: 6. This CDR3 has 15 residues. The CDR3, as DNA: TGCGCCAGCAGTTTCAAGCGGGGGCCCACAGATACGCAGTATTTT. Protein sequence: CASSFKRGPTDTQYF.

The gene calls are TRBV5-5 and TRBJ1-3; the match to TRBD1 covers 7 bases. Germline V gene sequence: CDR1 SGHKS, CDR2 YYEKEE (reference sequence). There are 15 residues in the CDR3. V dropped 2 bases and J dropped 3; count of bases not matched to a gene: 5. As DNA, the CDR3 is TGTGCCAGCAGCTTCGCCAGGGGGATTGGAAACACCATATATTTT. As protein: CASSFARGIGNTIYF.

The chain carries TRBV6-1 and TRBJ2-3; tentatively, D is TRBD1 (5 bases). The CDR3 loop spans 15 amino acids. Germline V lookup: CDR1 MNHNS, CDR2 SASEGT. The V end was cut by 3 bases, the J end by 0 bases, with 10 bases between. CDR3 residues: CASSDMAGSTDTQYF. CDR3 DNA: TGTGCCAGCAGTGATATGGCAGGGAGCACAGATACGCAGTATTTT.

The chain has TRBV5-1 and TRBJ2-1; 7 bases are shared with TRBD2. V lost 6 bases, J lost 5 bases, and 5 bases stayed unmatched. This CDR3 region has 13 residues. Germline-derived CDR1 and CDR2 are SGHRS and YFSETQ. CDR3 in amino acids: CASIGLVNNEQFF. The CDR3 region has the DNA TGCGCCAGCATAGGACTAGTCAACAATGAGCAGTTCTTC.

The rearrangement uses TRBV28 and TRBJ1-2; D might be TRBD1 (5 bases). Germline CDR1 and CDR2: MDHEN and SYDVKM. V was shortened by 2 bases and J by 6 bases, with 22 bases between the two germline ends. CDR3 size: 17 residues. CDR3 coding DNA: TGTGCCAGCAGTTTAGCCCAGGTAGGGGTACGGCTGAATGGCTACACCTTC. This gives the protein CASSLAQVGVRLNGYTF.

The gene calls are TRBV9 and TRBJ2-1; 11 nucleotides match TRBD2. The CDR3 runs 14 residues. V was pared by 3 bases and J by 5 bases, with 1 base of the junction left unmatched. From germline, CDR1 is SGDLS and CDR2 YYNGEE. Here the CDR3 reads CASSEGLADNEQFF. DNA of the CDR3: TGTGCCAGCAGCGAGGGACTAGCGGACAATGAGCAGTTCTTC.

The chain recombines TRBV28 with TRBJ2-3; 11 bases match TRBD2. The germline V gene has CDR1 MDHEN and CDR2 SYDVKM. The CDR3 consists of 15 residues. The V gene end was trimmed by 8 bases and the J gene end by 4 bases; junction bases not matched to a gene: 8. The CDR3 nucleotides are TGTGCCAGCGGATTAGCGGGAGGGGGCGCAGATACGCAGTATTTT. This sequence encodes CASGLAGGGADTQYF.